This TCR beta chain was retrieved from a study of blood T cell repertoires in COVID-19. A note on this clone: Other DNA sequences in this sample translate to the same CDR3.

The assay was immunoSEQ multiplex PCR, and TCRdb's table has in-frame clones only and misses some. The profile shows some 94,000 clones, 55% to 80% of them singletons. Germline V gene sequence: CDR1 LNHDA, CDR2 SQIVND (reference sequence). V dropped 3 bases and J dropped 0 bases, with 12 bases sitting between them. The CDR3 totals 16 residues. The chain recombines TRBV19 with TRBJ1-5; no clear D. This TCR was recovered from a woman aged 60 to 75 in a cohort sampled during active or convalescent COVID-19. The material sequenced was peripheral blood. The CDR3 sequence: CASSISWGDSNQPQHF. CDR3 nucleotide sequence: TGTGCCAGTAGTATCTCATGGGGAGATAGCAATCAGCCCCAGCATTTT.